The present T cell receptor beta chain was sequenced within a study of blood T cell repertoires in COVID-19. Study details: Material from acute and convalescent COVID-19 was sourced from the United States, Italy and Spain. The analysed material was cDNA or gDNA that came from T cells, B-cell-depleted T cells, or PBMCs.

As handled by the study authors: Researchers report that nucleated cell counts were estimated from reference gene primer amplification. Assay used: immunoSEQ multiplex PCR; TCRdb lists only in-frame clones, some missing. V and J calls and clone size are those listed in that table; D and trimming were worked out from the DNA. Altogether roughly 250,000 clones are present, 80% to 85% being singletons, with the ten largest covering 4% to 5.5%. The sequence derives from a man between 45 and 60 years old with active or convalescent COVID-19. The material sequenced was peripheral blood.

The CDR3: CASSLVAEVAYEQYF. In nucleotides, the CDR3 is TGTGCCAGCAGCTTGGTGGCAGAGGTGGCCTACGAGCAGTACTTC. The chain is built from TRBV5-5 and TRBJ2-7, with D unresolved. Germline lookup yields CDR1 SGHKS and CDR2 YYEKEE (reference sequence). Between the trimmed V and J ends, which lost 0 bases and 2 bases, there was a span of 12 bases. The CDR3 has 15 residues.